This T cell receptor beta chain appears in the sequencing data of a study of blood T cell repertoires in COVID-19. This clone was seen a handful of times. With 1 base removed from V and 2 bases from J, the gap between germline ends came to 16 bases. CDR1 and CDR2 from the germline V gene are SGHDT and YYEEEE. CDR3 length: 18 residues. Sequencing was performed with immunoSEQ multiplex PCR; in TCRdb, only in-frame clones are kept and a portion is missing. The sample lists about 130,000 clones; about 72% were seen once. The rearrangement uses TRBV5-6 and TRBJ2-6; D ambiguous. The sequenced material came from peripheral blood. The receptor was derived from a woman between 65 and 79 years old with acute or convalescent COVID-19. The CDR3, as DNA: TGTGCCAGCAGCTTGTTTGGCAGATTGAAGACTGGGGCCAACGTCCTGACTTTC. It encodes CASSLFGRLKTGANVLTF.